Sequencing of this T cell receptor (beta chain) was carried out in a study of T cells in Graves' hyperthyroidism and ophthalmopathy (dated by TCRdb to between 2017 and 2020). About the study as a whole: Peripheral blood samples were taken at the time of initial diagnosis, prior to any treatment. A discovery cohort of about a hundred patients, approximately 45 with Graves' ophthalmopathy and under 60 with stable Graves' hyperthyroidism, was used to find distinguishing TCR V-J signatures. Prospective prediction of ophthalmopathy was tested in an independent validation cohort consisting of under 20 hyperthyroidism patients and 15 or so patients who later progressed to ophthalmopathy. The approximately 100 discovery patients were divided at random into training and test sets in a 7:3 ratio. In addition, the study compared T-cell repertoires in thyroid tissue and in blood from 6 or 7 Graves' hyperthyroidism patients. Once sampling was done, hyperthyroidism patients were given methimazole at a starting dose of 30 mg daily, whereas ophthalmopathy patients were given high-dose intravenous methylprednisolone. The paper describes TCR Vbeta CDR3 sequencing of 120 to 150 peripheral blood samples, made up of approximately 40 ophthalmopathy patients, around 78 hyperthyroidism patients and roughly 17 progressor patients. The paper as a whole reports these results and caveats: In cross-validation, a model built on a 13 V-J signature told ophthalmopathy apart from stable hyperthyroidism with under 90% sensitivity and roughly 83% specificity, and in testing the same model reached 80%/75%. During validation, the model predicted progression to ophthalmopathy a median of approximately 6 months ahead of onset, with 60% to 71% sensitivity and about 75% specificity. Sample size was not statistically predetermined, and blinding of investigators to group allocation was not performed. Most expanded thyroid clonotypes (frequency above 0.001) were also detected in blood, a finding suggesting that blood repertoires may reflect thyroid immune responses.

The TCR beta CDR3 regions were amplified from the RNA transcripts. The first round of RT-PCR for the TCR CDR3 was performed with the HTBI primer set and the Qiagen OneStep RT-PCR kit. A second multiplex PCR round built the libraries, followed by size selection and purification. Paired-end sequencing of the libraries was performed with 100 bp reads on an Illumina HiSeq2000. Turning to the authors' computational methods: SOAPnuke was used to process the raw data, throwing out any read that contained adapters or uncalled bases, had a mean Phred below 15, or lacked an exact constant-primer or identifier match. COPE v1.2.5 was used to merge the high-quality paired reads, and each unique nucleotide sequence was defined as a clonotype. MiTCR v1.1 was used to align clonotypes to the IMGT TRBV, TRBD and TRBJ reference segments. The analysis included only V-J combinations with a frequency above 0.0001, which together covered approximately 99% of the repertoires. The TCS score was defined as the ratio of F50 (clonal expansion) to E x V (chaos), calculated using BLOSUM62-based TCRdist between CDR3 peptides within each V-J. Welch's t-statistics and random forest reduced around 550 V-J features to some 14, which were used in a naive Bayes classifier (R e1071). TCRdb ran its own pipeline on the public reads, namely fastp trimming at Q25 and MiXCR clone calling, and kept in-frame beta chains. Entries are consolidated by CDR3 protein sequence, retaining the most common genes and DNA. These V and J calls rely on TCRdb rather than the paper's analysis. Counted in this sample were roughly 290,000 distinct CDR3 sequences; about 14% of them appeared once. The ten largest clonotypes hold around 7.9% of the sample.

V and J are truncated by 5 bases and 5 bases respectively, leaving an intervening sequence of 18 bases. For CDR1 and CDR2, the germline V gene lists MNHEY and SVGEGT. The CDR3 sequence holds 15 residues, the cysteine and phenylalanine included. Only the CDR3 DNA stays, 45 bases, in frame from base 1. Hyperthyroidism patients were newly diagnosed, with disease duration under 2 months, and aged 18 to 65 years. Patients with uncontrolled infections, other autoimmune diseases, pregnancy or lactation were excluded. Diagnoses were based on clinical symptoms, serum thyroxine and TRAb, thyroid ultrasound and orbital computed tomography. Blood from progressor patients was drawn when they were first diagnosed with hyperthyroidism, before any ophthalmopathy symptoms appeared. PBMCs were separated from roughly 9.6 ml of fresh peripheral blood using Ficoll-Paque density gradient centrifugation. Patients classed as progressors first received a Graves' hyperthyroidism diagnosis and then went on to develop ophthalmopathy during follow-up. Trizol reagent was used to extract total RNA, and RNA quality was then checked on an Agilent 2100 Bioanalyzer.

This clonotype was counted at least ten times. Which antigen it targets is not known. There are no base qualities to consult, and no much larger clone falls within one base. Sequenced: blood. In this chain, TRBV6-2 or TRBV6-3 is recombined with TRBJ1-2; the D gene assignment is ambiguous. This clonotype was sampled from a woman in her twenties or thirties with Graves' hyperthyroidism that later progressed to Graves' ophthalmopathy. In nucleotide form, the sequence is TGTGCCAGCAGTCTTTTCGCGGACCTGCTTTATGGCTACACCTTC. This yields the protein CASSLFADLLYGYTF.